These 9 T cell receptor beta chains were sequenced from one sample in a study of technical replicates of blood from a few donors. Using immunoSEQ multiplex PCR, the repertoire was profiled, and TCRdb retains in-frame clones only, with some absent. The top ten clones hold roughly 0.25% of a sample with roughly 90,000 clones, 80% to 95% of them seen once. Sequenced: T cells isolated from PBMCs. The origin of the receptors is a human donor in good health.

The chain couples TRBV4-1 to TRBJ1-2; TRBD1 is a possible D gene (5 bases). Trimming left V 1 base short and J 5 bases short, with 11 bases between. Germline CDR1 reads MGHRA; CDR2 reads YSYEKL. The CDR3 length is 14 residues. The DNA of the CDR3 is TGCGCCAGCAGCCAAGCAGGACACTCATATGGCTACACCTTC. Amino acid sequence: CASSQAGHSYGYTF.

The chain couples TRBV5-4 to TRBJ2-2, with D uncertain. CDR3 length equals 12 residues. Germline CDR1 SGHNT, CDR2 YYREEE (reference sequence). The V end was cut by 0 bases, the J end by 10 bases, with 7 bases between. The CDR3 bases are TGTGCCAGCAGCTTGGATTCATTGGAGCTGTTTTTT. Translation: CASSLDSLELFF.

The chain links TRBV5-1 to TRBJ2-1; possible D gene TRBD2, 6 bases. V was shortened by 3 bases and J by 5 bases, with 18 bases between the two germline ends. Germline assignment: CDR1 SGHRS and CDR2 YFSETQ. The CDR3 is made up of 16 amino acids. The CDR3 DNA follows: TGCGCCAGCAGCTCTGGCGGGGTGGAGAGCCACAATGAGCAGTTCTTC. It encodes CASSSGGVESHNEQFF.

V gene TRBV30 combines with J gene TRBJ2-1, with 13 positions matching TRBD2. The V and J ends lost 3 bases and 10 bases, in that order; junction bases with no gene match: 3. This CDR3 spans 13 amino acids. Germline V CDR1 and CDR2: GTSNPN, SVGIG (reference sequence). The DNA of the CDR3 is TGTGCCTGGAGGACTAGCGGGGGGCCGGAGCAGTTCTTC. Translated: CAWRTSGGPEQFF. Full variable domain (rest looked up from reference TRBV30 and TRBJ2-1): SQTIHQWPATLVQPVGSPLSLECTVEGTSNPNLYWYRQAAGRGLQLLFYSVGIGQISSEVPQNLSASRPQDRQFILSSKKLLLSDSGFYLCAWRTSGGPEQFFGPGTRLTVL.

The chain is built from TRBV6-5 and TRBJ2-7, with a weak D call TRBD2 (5 bases). The germline V and J ends were trimmed by 10 bases and 3 bases, with 10 bases remaining between them. In germline, CDR1 is MNHEY, CDR2 SVGAGI. This CDR3 has 11 amino acids. In DNA form, the CDR3 reads TGTGCCACCTACCGGGACTACGAGCAGTACTTC. Its translation is CATYRDYEQYF.

For this clone: The same CDR3 also results from other DNA sequences found in this sample. The chain recombines TRBV7-9 with TRBJ2-1; D might be TRBD1 (5 bases). The V end was cut by 5 bases, the J end by 1 base, with 9 bases between. CDR3 length: 14 residues. The germline gives CDR1 SEHNR, CDR2 FQNEAQ (reference sequence). CDR3 DNA: TGTGCCAGCAGCCTAGACAGTTCCTACAATGAGCAGTTCTTC. Translation: CASSLDSSYNEQFF.

This sequence joins TRBV13 and TRBJ2-7, with 8 positions matching TRBD1. Trimming cost V 2 bases and J 1 base; bases outside gene matches: 7. CDR1 and CDR2 (germline): PRHDT, FYEKMQ (reference sequence). The CDR3 is 16 residues long. CDR3 in amino acids: CASSLPLGTGSYEQYF. For the CDR3, the DNA is TGTGCCAGCAGCTTACCCCTAGGGACAGGTTCCTACGAGCAGTACTTC.

The V call is TRBV7-9, the J call TRBJ1-5; maybe TRBD1 (6 bases). CDR3 length equals 13 residues. Trimming stripped 0 bases from V and 7 bases from J, with 7 bases between. Germline CDR1 is SEHNR and CDR2 is FQNEAQ (reference sequence). CDR3 bases: TGTGCCAGCAGCTTAGCCAGGGGACAGCCCCAGCATTTT. It translates to CASSLARGQPQHF.

The chain links TRBV11-2 to TRBJ2-7; perhaps TRBD2 as D (6 bases). Trimming left V 5 bases short and J 0 bases short, with 11 bases between. This CDR3 has 14 residues. Germline V lookup: CDR1 SGHAT, CDR2 FQNNGV. The CDR3 here is CASSLPGVSYEQYF. CDR3 nucleotide sequence: TGTGCCAGCAGCCTTCCGGGAGTCTCCTACGAGCAGTACTTC.